This is a list of T cell receptor beta chains from one sample in a study of neurological immune-mediated disorders. TCRdb reprocessed the 5' RACE reads with MiXCR, giving one entry per CDR3 protein. The sample lists around 27,000 distinct CDR3 sequences, over 12% occurring once. The sequencing sample was made of PBMCs. Receptors originate from a man between 65 and 80 years old in good health. Each CDR3 is given with its conserved first and last residue. D genes are given only for firm matches. Clone size, where shown, is once, few, many, or a class for clones that have expanded.

cdr3_length,v_call,clone_size,j_call,d_call,cdr3_nt,cdr3_aa
15,TRBV7-2,many,TRBJ1-5,TRBD1,TGTGCCAGCAGCCCCAGACAGGGGTTGGGTCAGCCCCAGCATTTT,CASSPRQGLGQPQHF
16,TRBV11-3,NA,TRBJ2-2,TRBD2,TGTGCCAGCAGCTTAGATAGCGGGGTGGTGGCCGGGGAGCTGTTTTTT,CASSLDSGVVAGELFF
12,TRBV7-2,many,TRBJ2-7,NA,TGTGCCAGCAGCTTGGTAGTCTACGAGCAGTACTTC,CASSLVVYEQYF
15,TRBV12-3/TRBV12-4,many,TRBJ1-3,NA,TGTGCCAGCAGTGTGGGCCTACCGACGGGAAACACCATATATTTT,CASSVGLPTGNTIYF
16,TRBV4-3,many,TRBJ1-4,NA,TGCGCCAGCAGCCACCTGAGCCAGGCAACTAATGAAAAACTGTTTTTT,CASSHLSQATNEKLFF
15,TRBV10-3,many,TRBJ1-6,NA,TGTGCCATCAGTGAGGGGGAGGGAGTTAATTCACCCCTCCACTTT,CAISEGEGVNSPLHF
16,TRBV30,many,TRBJ1-4,NA,TGTGCCTGGACCCAAGTGGGGGACGGGGCTAATGAAAAACTGTTTTTT,CAWTQVGDGANEKLFF
17,TRBV5-4,many,TRBJ2-3,TRBD1,TGTGCCAGCAGCGGGGGACAGGGGCGGATAGCCGGAGATACGCAGTATTTT,CASSGGQGRIAGDTQYF
14,TRBV5-1,many,TRBJ2-7,TRBD1,TGCGCCAGCAGCCGGGACAGGGGTTCCTACGAGCAGTACTTC,CASSRDRGSYEQYF
12,TRBV29-1,many,TRBJ2-7,NA,TGCAGCGTTGGCCCTGGGGGTTACGAGCAGTACTTC,CSVGPGGYEQYF
15,TRBV4-3,once,TRBJ2-1,NA,TGCGCCAGCAGCCAAGGAGAGGGCAGTAGCAATGAGCAGTTCTTC,CASSQGEGSSNEQFF
14,TRBV7-9,many,TRBJ1-4,TRBD1,TGTGCCAGCAGCCCCCCGGGACAGGGGAGAAAACTGTTTTTT,CASSPPGQGRKLFF
13,TRBV7-2,many,TRBJ1-5,NA,TGTGCCAGCAGCGTATATAGCAATCAGCCCCAGCATTTT,CASSVYSNQPQHF
14,TRBV7-2,many,TRBJ2-3,NA,TGTGCCAGCAGCTTAGGGAGACTAGGGGATACGCAGTATTTT,CASSLGRLGDTQYF
13,TRBV20-1,NA,TRBJ2-7,NA,TGCAGTGCTACCAAGGGTCGACCCTACGAGCAGTACTTC,CSATKGRPYEQYF
13,TRBV7-2,NA,TRBJ2-2,NA,TGTGCCAGCAGCTCCCAGAATGGCGGGGAGCTGTTTTTT,CASSSQNGGELFF
13,TRBV20-1,many,TRBJ1-1,NA,TGCAGTGCTAGATTAACGGGGAACACTGAAGCTTTCTTT,CSARLTGNTEAFF
15,TRBV6-5,NA,TRBJ2-5,NA,TGTGCCAGCAGGGTCAGTATTTTGGACTTCGAGACCCAGTACTTC,CASRVSILDFETQYF
18,TRBV7-6,many,TRBJ1-3,NA,TGTGCCAGCAGTACCCACCCAGGACTGAGGAGCTCTGGAAACACCATATATTTT,CASSTHPGLRSSGNTIYF
18,TRBV20-1,many,TRBJ2-4,TRBD2,TGCAGTGCTAACAAGAGGGGGACTAGCGCGTTAGTCAAAAACATTCAGTACTTC,CSANKRGTSALVKNIQYF
12,TRBV15,many,TRBJ2-1,NA,TGTGCCACCAGCAGCTGGGTTGGTGAGCAGTTCTTC,CATSSWVGEQFF
16,TRBV5-5,many,TRBJ2-1,TRBD2,TGTGCCAGCAGAAGCGGCGCAGCGGGGGGGCTGGGAGAGCAGTTCTTC,CASRSGAAGGLGEQFF
11,TRBV20-1,many,TRBJ2-1,NA,TGCAGTGCCTGGTTGTACAATGAGCAGTTCTTC,CSAWLYNEQFF
14,TRBV20-1,many,TRBJ1-1,TRBD1,TGCAGTGCTAGAGAGAACGACAGGGATACTGAAGCTTTCTTT,CSARENDRDTEAFF
17,TRBV15,many,TRBJ2-5,TRBD2,TGTGCCACCAGCAGCCGGACTAGCGGGGGCCGGCGTGAGACCCAGTACTTC,CATSSRTSGGRRETQYF
13,TRBV5-1,medium-sized,TRBJ2-7,NA,TGCGCCAGCAGCTGGGACAAGTCCTACGAGCAGTACTTC,CASSWDKSYEQYF
18,TRBV7-9,NA,TRBJ1-2,NA,TGTGCCAGCAGAACACTAGGGGAAACCAACAGGGACATCTATGGCTACACCTTC,CASRTLGETNRDIYGYTF
17,TRBV5-6,many,TRBJ2-2,TRBD1,TGTGCCAGCAGCTTGGGGAGGGACAGGACGAACACCGGGGAGCTGTTTTTT,CASSLGRDRTNTGELFF
15,TRBV7-2,many,TRBJ2-7,NA,TGTGCCAGCAGCTTAGTTGGTTCCGAGACCTACGAGCAGTACTTC,CASSLVGSETYEQYF
18,TRBV5-5,many,TRBJ2-5,TRBD2,TGTGCCAGCAGCTTGAGTATCGGGACTAGCGGGGGCGGCGAGACCCAGTACTTC,CASSLSIGTSGGGETQYF
17,TRBV12-3/TRBV12-4,many,TRBJ2-3,TRBD2,TGTGCCAGCAGGTCATATCTAGCGGGGGGAAACACAGATACGCAGTATTTT,CASRSYLAGGNTDTQYF
13,TRBV20-1,many,TRBJ2-5,NA,TGCAGTGCTAGTGGCACAATTCAAGAGACCCAGTACTTC,CSASGTIQETQYF
15,TRBV7-2,many,TRBJ1-2,TRBD1,TGTGCCAGCAGCCGAGGACAGGGAATAGGATCTGGCTACACCTTC,CASSRGQGIGSGYTF